The source of this T cell receptor beta chain is a study of blood T cell repertoires in COVID-19. Per the germline V gene, CDR1 is SNHLY and CDR2 is FYNNEI. CDR3 size: 16 residues. V was cut by 1 base and J by 4 bases, with 13 bases left in between. TCRdb keeps only in-frame clones here, not all; method: immunoSEQ multiplex PCR. This table holds 240,000 or so clones, around 83% found once. The V call is TRBV2, the J call TRBJ1-4; D might be TRBD1 (6 bases). This receptor was obtained from a woman of 80 years or more with acute or convalescent COVID-19. The sample comprised peripheral blood. The chain's CDR3 is CASSEGYRALNEKLFF. DNA for the CDR3: TGTGCCAGCAGTGAAGGGTACAGGGCCCTTAATGAAAAACTGTTTTTT.